This T cell receptor beta chain was sequenced for a study of early T cells in non-severe SARS-CoV-2 infection. As for the study in general: Whole-blood bulk RNA, unsorted, was sequenced, and chains were unpaired. Whole-study findings and limits: VDJdb-based matching was biased toward anti-spike CD8 responses and missed private and CD4 specificities.

Comments on this clonotype: Its antigen is currently unknown.

Individual cDNA molecules each received unique molecular identifiers attached to them. MiXCR, applied by TCRdb to the 5' RACE reads, yields one record per CDR3 protein. The data hold roughly 51,000 distinct CDR3 sequences, with around 10% observed a single time. Trimming took off 5 bases at V and 1 base at J, with 9 bases between the two ends. The CDR3 contains 14 residues. Germline V CDR1 and CDR2: SNHLY, FYNNEI. What was sequenced was whole blood. The source is an adult who was a healthcare worker with PCR-confirmed SARS-CoV-2 infection or an uninfected control (not recorded which). V gene TRBV2 combines with J gene TRBJ1-5; D ambiguous. In DNA, the CDR3 is TGTGCCAGCAGTTCAAGAGGGAGCAATCAGCCCCAGCATTTT. Translation: CASSSRGSNQPQHF.